This TCR beta chain was profiled in a study of preoperative IRX-2 immunotherapy in early breast cancer. As for treatment: preoperative locoregional IRX-2 cytokine immunotherapy. This phase Ib study tested locoregional IRX-2 cytokine immunotherapy given before surgery. The length of the CDR3 is 11 residues. V gave up 5 bases and J gave up 4 bases, with 8 bases separating them. CDR1 and CDR2 from the germline V gene are DFQATT and SNEGSKA (reference sequence). Method: immunoSEQ multiplex PCR; TCRdb's copy keeps in-frame clones and lacks some. The sample shows roughly 23,000 clones, 80% to 90% of them seen only once.

This TCR came from a human donor with breast cancer. J is TRBJ1-2 and V is TRBV20-1, with a possible D match to TRBD1 (6 bases). Sequences were derived from tumor tissue, sampled after IRX-2 immunotherapy. CDR3 amino acids: CSAWDTYGYTF. The CDR3 DNA sequence: TGCAGTGCTTGGGACACCTATGGCTACACCTTC.